This TCR beta chain was observed in a study of shared clonotypes between healthy human individuals. Naive CD8 populations comprised CD45RO-negative cells positively selected for CCR7, excluding terminally differentiated effector memory CD45RA+ cells. Notes on the study in general: Naive subsets usually exceeded memory subsets in estimated richness.

The method was immunoSEQ multiplex PCR; TCRdb's version includes in-frame clones alone and lacks a portion of them. There are a few million clones in the sample; approximately 92% occur only once, and about 1.7% lies in the top ten. Details on this clone: As yet, its antigen is unknown.

The germline V gene has CDR1 SGHNT and CDR2 YENEEA. The CDR3 spans 16 residues. Trimming cost V 2 bases and J 4 bases; bases outside gene matches: 8. The specimen sequenced was naive CD8+ T cells from PBMCs. This TCR derives from a man younger than 35 in good health. Some clones in this sample may be carry-over from other donors' samples. V usage is TRBV11-3 and J usage is TRBJ2-1; TRBD2 aligns across 7 bases. The CDR3 DNA sequence: TGTGCCAGCAGCTTACGAGGGAGGGTCGGGTACAATGAGCAGTTCTTC. Translating it yields CASSLRGRVGYNEQFF.